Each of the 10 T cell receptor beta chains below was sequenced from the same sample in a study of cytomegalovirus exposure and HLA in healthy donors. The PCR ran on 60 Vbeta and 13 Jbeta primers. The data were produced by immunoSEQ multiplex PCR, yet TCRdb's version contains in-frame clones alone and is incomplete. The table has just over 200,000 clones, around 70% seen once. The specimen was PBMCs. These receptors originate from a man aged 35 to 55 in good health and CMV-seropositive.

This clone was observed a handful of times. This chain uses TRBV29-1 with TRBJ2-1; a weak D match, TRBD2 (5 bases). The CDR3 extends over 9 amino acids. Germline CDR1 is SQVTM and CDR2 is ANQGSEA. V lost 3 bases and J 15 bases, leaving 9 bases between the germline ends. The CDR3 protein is CSVEWGAFF. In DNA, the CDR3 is TGCAGCGTTGAGTGGGGAGCGTTCTTC.

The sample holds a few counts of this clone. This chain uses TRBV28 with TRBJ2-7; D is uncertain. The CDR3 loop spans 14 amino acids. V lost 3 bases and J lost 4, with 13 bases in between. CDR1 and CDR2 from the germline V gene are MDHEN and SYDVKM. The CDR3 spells CASSFHGGVYEQYF. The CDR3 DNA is TGTGCCAGCAGTTTCCACGGTGGAGTTTACGAGCAGTACTTC. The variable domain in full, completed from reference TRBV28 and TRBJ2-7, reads DVKVTQSSRYLVKRTGEKVFLECVQDMDHENMFWYRQDPGLGLRLIYFSYDVKMKEKGDIPEGYSVSREKKERFSLILESASTNQTSMYLCASSFHGGVYEQYFGPGTRLTVT.

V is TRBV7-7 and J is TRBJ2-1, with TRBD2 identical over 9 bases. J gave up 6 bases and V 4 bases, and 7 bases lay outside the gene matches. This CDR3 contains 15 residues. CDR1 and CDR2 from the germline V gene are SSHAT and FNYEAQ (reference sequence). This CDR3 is CASSSSSGALNEQFF. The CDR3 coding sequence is TGTGCCAGCAGCTCTTCTAGCGGGGCCCTCAATGAGCAGTTCTTC.

In nucleotides, the CDR3 is TGTGCCAGCAGTCCCTTCGCGTCATATGGCTACACCTTC. Protein: CASSPFASYGYTF. V is TRBV6-5 and J is TRBJ1-2, with unresolved D. Trimming took 5 bases from V and 5 from J, leaving 12 bases between them. The CDR3 contains 13 residues. Germline loops: CDR1 MNHEY, CDR2 SVGAGI.

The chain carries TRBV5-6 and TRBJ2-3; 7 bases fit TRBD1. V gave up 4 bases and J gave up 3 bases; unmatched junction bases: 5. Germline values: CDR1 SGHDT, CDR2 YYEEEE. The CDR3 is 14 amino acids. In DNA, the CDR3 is TGTGCCAGCAGCCACAGGGGCGGTACAGATACGCAGTATTTT. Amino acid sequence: CASSHRGGTDTQYF. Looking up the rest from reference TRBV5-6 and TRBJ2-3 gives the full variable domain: DAGVTQSPTHLIKTRGQQVTLRCSPKSGHDTVSWYQQALGQGPQFIFQYYEEEERQRGNFPDRFSGHQFPNYSSELNVNALLLGDSALYLCASSHRGGTDTQYFGPGTRLTVL.

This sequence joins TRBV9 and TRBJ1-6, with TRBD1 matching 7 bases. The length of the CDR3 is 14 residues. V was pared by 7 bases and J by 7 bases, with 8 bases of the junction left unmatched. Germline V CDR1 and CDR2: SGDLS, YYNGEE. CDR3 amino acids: CASGGDRVNSPLHF. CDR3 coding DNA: TGTGCCAGCGGGGGCGACAGGGTAAATTCACCCCTCCACTTT.

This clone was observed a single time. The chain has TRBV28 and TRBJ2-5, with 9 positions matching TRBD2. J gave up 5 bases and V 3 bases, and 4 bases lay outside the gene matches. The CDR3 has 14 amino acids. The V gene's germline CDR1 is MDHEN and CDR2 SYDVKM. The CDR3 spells CASSFWRGGETQYF. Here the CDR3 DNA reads TGTGCCAGCAGTTTTTGGCGGGGGGGGGAGACCCAGTACTTC.

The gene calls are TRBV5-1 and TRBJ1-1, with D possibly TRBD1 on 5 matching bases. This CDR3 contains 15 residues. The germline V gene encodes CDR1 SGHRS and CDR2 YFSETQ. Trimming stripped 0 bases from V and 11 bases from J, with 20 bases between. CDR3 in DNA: TGCGCCAGCAGCTTGGGACAGACAGACGCGGGGTCCGCTTTCTTT. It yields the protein CASSLGQTDAGSAFF. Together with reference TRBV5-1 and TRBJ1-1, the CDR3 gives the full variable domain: KAGVTQTPRYLIKTRGQQVTLSCSPISGHRSVSWYQQTPGQGLQFLFEYFSETQRNKGNFPGRFSGRQFSNSRSEMNVSTLELGDSALYLCASSLGQTDAGSAFFGQGTRLTVV.

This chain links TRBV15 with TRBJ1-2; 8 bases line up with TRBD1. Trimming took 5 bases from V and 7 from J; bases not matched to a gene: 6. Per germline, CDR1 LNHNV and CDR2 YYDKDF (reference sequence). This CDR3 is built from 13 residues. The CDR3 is CATSPGQGGGYTF. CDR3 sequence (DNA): TGTGCCACCAGCCCCGGACAGGGCGGTGGCTACACCTTC.

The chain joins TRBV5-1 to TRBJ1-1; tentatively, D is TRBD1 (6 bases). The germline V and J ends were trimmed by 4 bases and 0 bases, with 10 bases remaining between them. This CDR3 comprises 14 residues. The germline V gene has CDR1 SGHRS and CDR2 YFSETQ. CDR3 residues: CASSRGQLNTEAFF. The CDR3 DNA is TGCGCCAGCAGCCGCGGACAGCTGAACACTGAAGCTTTCTTT.